The T cell receptor beta chain described here comes from a study of CD8+CD57+ T cells in acquired aplastic anemia. Across the whole study: CD4+ and CD8+ cells, once sorted, gave DNA averaging around 3.2 ug.

Trimming stripped 5 bases from V and 5 bases from J, with 4 bases between. The germline V gene encodes CDR1 SGHRS and CDR2 YFSETQ. CDR3 length equals 10 residues. Sequencing involved patients with CD8+CD57+ cell expansion previously shown by flow cytometry. Severe acquired aplastic anemia was diagnosed in all patients. General study findings and limits: Under 35 was the count of CD8+ CDR3 sequences that patients shared with controls.

The sample holds many counts of this clonotype. What it recognizes is unknown. TCR beta VDJ and CDR3 profiles were obtained from a genomic DNA template. TCRdb ran MiXCR on the reads and lists one entry per CDR3 protein. The sample contains under 200,000 distinct CDR3 sequences, roughly 50% of which appear only once. This TCR was recovered from a human donor with aplastic anemia. Input material: sorted CD4+, CD8+, or CD8+CD57+ T cells (not recorded which) from PBMCs. V gene TRBV5-1 combines with J gene TRBJ2-5, with D hard to call. The CDR3 reads CASRGETQYF. The CDR3 nucleotides are TGCGCCAGCAGGGGTGAGACCCAGTACTTC.